This T cell receptor beta chain came from a study of monozygotic twins with inflammatory bowel disease. A template switching step added UMIs, each with a 6-nucleotide sample barcode. No DNA is given; TCRdb re-called the 5' RACE reads and lists each CDR3 protein once. The table counts about 440,000 distinct CDR3 sequences; roughly 2.3% lies in the top ten. This CDR3 contains 15 residues. CDR1 is SGHRS, CDR2 YFSETQ, per germline. The J gene is TRBJ2-7, the V gene TRBV5-1; TCRdb's D gene call, TRBD1, goes unchecked for lack of DNA. Sequencing was done on a sample of blood. The receptor was isolated from a human donor with ulcerative colitis or Crohn's disease, or a healthy co-twin of an affected twin (not recorded which). The CDR3 protein is CASSSTGTGYPEQYF.